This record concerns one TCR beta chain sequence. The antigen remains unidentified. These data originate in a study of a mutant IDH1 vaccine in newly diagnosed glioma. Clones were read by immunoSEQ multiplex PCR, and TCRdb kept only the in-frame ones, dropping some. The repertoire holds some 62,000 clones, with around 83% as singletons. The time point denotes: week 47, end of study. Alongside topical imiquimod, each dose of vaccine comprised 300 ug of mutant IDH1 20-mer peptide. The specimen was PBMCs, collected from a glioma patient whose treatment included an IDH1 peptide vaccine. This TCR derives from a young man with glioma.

The CDR3 here is CASKMGQFSTDTQYF. CDR3 bases: TGTGCCAGTAAGATGGGACAGTTTAGCACAGATACGCAGTATTTT. The chain combines TRBV19 with TRBJ2-3; TRBD1 matches 7 bases. J was trimmed by 0 bases and V by 7 bases; bases with no gene match: 7. Germline V gene data show CDR1 as LNHDA and CDR2 as SQIVND (reference sequence). The CDR3 is 15 amino acids.